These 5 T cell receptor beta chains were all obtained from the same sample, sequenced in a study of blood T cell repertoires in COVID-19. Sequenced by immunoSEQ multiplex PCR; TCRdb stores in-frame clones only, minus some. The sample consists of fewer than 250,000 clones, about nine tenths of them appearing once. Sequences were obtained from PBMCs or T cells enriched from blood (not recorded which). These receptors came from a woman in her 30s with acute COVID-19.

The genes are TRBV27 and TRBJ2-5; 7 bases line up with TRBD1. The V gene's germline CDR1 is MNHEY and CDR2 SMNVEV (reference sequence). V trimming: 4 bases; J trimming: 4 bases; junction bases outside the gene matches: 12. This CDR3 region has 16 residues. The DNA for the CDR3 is TGTGCCAGCAGTTACGGTACAGGGGCTCTAGGAGAGACCCAGTACTTC. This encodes CASSYGTGALGETQYF.

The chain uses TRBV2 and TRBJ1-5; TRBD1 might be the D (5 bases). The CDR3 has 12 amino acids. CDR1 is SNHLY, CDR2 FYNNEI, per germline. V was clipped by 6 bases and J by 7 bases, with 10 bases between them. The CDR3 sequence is CASRGEEQPQHF. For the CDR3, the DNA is TGTGCCAGCAGAGGGGAAGAGCAGCCCCAGCATTTT.

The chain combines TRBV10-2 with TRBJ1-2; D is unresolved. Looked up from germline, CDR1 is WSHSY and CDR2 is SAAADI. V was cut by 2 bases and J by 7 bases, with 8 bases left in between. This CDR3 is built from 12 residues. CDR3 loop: CASSEPDFGYTF. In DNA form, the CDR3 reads TGCGCCAGCAGTGAGCCGGACTTTGGCTACACCTTC.

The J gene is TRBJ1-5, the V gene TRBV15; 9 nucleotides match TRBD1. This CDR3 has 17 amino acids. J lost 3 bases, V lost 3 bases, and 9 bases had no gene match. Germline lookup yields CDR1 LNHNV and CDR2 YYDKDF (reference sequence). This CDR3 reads CATSRNSGTGTNQPQHF. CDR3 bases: TGTGCCACCAGCAGGAATAGCGGGACAGGGACCAATCAGCCCCAGCATTTT. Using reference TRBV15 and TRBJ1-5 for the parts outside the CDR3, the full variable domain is DAMVIQNPRYQVTQFGKPVTLSCSQTLNHNVMYWYQQKSSQAPKLLFHYYDKDFNNEADTPDNFQSRRPNTSFCFLDIRSPGLGDTAMYLCATSRNSGTGTNQPQHFGDGTRLSIL.

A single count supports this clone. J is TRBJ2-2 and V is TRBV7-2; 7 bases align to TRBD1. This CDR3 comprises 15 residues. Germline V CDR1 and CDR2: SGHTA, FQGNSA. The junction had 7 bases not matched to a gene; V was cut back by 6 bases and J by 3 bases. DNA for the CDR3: TGTGCCAGCAGACAACAGGGGCTTTACACCGGGGAGCTGTTTTTT. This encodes CASRQQGLYTGELFF.